This TCR beta chain was obtained from a study of T cell responses to AZD1222 COVID-19 vaccine. Some clones are missing from TCRdb's copy, which holds only in-frame ones; the method was immunoSEQ multiplex PCR. The profile shows about 120,000 clones, roughly 90% of them singletons. The material sequenced was peripheral blood, taken 28 days after the second AZD1222 dose. The sequence was collected from an adult who received the AZD1222 COVID-19 vaccine.

This CDR3 reads CASSLTTSNYGYTF. The CDR3, as DNA: TGCGCCAGCAGCTTGACAACCAGTAACTATGGCTACACCTTC. The gene calls are TRBV5-1 and TRBJ1-2, with D unclear. The CDR3 is 14 amino acids. The germline V gene encodes CDR1 SGHRS and CDR2 YFSETQ. V shed 1 base and J shed 1 base, with 8 bases lying between them.